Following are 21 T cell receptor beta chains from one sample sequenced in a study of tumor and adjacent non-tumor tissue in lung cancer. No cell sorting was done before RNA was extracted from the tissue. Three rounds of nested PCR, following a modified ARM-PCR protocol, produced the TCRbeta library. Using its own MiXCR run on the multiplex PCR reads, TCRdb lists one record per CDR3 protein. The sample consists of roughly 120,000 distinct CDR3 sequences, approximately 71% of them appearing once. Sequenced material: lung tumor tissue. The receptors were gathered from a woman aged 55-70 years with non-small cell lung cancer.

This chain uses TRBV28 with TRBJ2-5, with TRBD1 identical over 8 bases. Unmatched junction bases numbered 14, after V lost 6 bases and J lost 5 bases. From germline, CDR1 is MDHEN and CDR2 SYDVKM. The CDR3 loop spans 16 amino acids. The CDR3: CASRTPGTGDVETQYF. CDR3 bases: TGTGCCAGCAGAACTCCCGGGACAGGTGACGTCGAGACCCAGTACTTC.

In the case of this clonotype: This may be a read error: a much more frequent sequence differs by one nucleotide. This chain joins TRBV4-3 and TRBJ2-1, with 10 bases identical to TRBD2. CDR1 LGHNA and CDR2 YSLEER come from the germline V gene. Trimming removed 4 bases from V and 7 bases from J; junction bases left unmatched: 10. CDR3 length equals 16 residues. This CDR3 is CASSPHGASGSNEQFF. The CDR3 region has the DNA TGCGCCAGCAGCCCCCACGGGGCTAGCGGGAGTAATGAGCAGTTCTTC.

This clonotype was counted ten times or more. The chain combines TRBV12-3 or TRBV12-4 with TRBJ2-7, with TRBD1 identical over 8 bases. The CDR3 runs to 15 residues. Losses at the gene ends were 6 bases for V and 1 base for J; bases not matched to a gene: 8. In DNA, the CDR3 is TGTGCCAGCAGGGAGAGGACAGGGACGTCCTACGAGCAGTACTTC. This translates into CASRERTGTSYEQYF.

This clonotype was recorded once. CDR3 loop: CASNKGRFLDGEQYF. DNA for the CDR3: TGTGCCAGCAACAAGGGACGGTTCCTGGATGGCGAGCAGTACTTC. The chain recombines TRBV6-6 with TRBJ2-7, with D perhaps assigned TRBD1 or TRBD2 (5 bases each). Germline values: CDR1 MNHNY, CDR2 SVGAGI (reference sequence). CDR3 size: 15 residues. V was trimmed by 7 bases and J by 6 bases, leaving 22 bases between them.

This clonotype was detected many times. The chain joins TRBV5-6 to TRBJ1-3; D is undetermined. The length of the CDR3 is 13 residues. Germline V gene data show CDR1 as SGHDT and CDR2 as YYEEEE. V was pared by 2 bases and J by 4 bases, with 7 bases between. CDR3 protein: CASSFDHGNTIYF. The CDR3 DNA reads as TGTGCCAGCAGCTTTGATCACGGAAACACCATATATTTT.

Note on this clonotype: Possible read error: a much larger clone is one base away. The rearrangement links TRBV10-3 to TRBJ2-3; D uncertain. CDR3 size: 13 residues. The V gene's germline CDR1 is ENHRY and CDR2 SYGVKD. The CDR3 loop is CAIRDGYTNTQYF. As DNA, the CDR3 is TGTGCCATCAGGGACGGGTACACAAATACGCAGTATTTT.

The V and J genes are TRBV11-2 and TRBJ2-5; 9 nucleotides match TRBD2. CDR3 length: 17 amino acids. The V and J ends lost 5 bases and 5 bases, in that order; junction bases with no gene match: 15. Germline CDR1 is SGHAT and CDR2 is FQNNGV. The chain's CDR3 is CASSIVVAGGTEETQYF. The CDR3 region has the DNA TGTGCCAGCAGCATAGTAGTGGCGGGGGGGACGGAGGAGACCCAGTACTTC. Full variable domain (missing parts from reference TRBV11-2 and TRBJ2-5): EAGVAQSPRYKIIEKRQSVAFWCNPISGHATLYWYQQILGQGPKLLIQFQNNGVVDDSQLPKDRFSAERLKGVDSTLKIQPAKLEDSAVYLCASSIVVAGGTEETQYFGPGTRLLVL.

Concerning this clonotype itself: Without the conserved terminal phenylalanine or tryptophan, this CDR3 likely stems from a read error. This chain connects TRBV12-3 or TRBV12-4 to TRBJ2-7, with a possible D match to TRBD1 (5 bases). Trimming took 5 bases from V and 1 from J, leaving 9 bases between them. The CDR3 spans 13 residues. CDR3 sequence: CASSLDKSYEQYL. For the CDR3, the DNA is TGTGCCAGCAGTCTGGACAAATCCTACGAGCAGTACTTA.

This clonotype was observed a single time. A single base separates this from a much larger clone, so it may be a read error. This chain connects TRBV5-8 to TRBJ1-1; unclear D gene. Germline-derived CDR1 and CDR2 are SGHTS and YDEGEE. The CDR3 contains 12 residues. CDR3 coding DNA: TGTGCCAACAGCTTGTATCGCACTGAAGCTTTCTTT. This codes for CANSLYRTEAFF.

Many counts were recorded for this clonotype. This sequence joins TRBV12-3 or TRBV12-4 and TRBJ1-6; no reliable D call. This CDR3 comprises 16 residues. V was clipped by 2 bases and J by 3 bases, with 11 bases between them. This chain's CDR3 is CASSLWGYSYNSPLHF. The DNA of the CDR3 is TGTGCCAGCAGTTTATGGGGTTATAGCTATAATTCACCCCTCCACTTT.

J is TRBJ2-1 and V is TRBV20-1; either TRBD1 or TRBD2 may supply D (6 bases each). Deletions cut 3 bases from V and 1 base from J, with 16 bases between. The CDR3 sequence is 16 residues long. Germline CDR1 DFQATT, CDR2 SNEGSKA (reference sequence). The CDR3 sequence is CSASEGHGGSYNEQFF. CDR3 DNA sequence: TGCAGTGCTAGTGAGGGACATGGAGGGTCCTACAATGAGCAGTTCTTC.

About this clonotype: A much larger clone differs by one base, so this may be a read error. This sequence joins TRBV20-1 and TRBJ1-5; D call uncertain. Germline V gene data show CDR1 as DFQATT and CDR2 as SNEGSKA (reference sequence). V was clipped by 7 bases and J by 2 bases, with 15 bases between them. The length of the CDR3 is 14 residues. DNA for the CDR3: TGCAGTGTCCCAACCCCGAACGGCAATCAGCCCCAGCATTTT. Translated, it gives CSVPTPNGNQPQHF.

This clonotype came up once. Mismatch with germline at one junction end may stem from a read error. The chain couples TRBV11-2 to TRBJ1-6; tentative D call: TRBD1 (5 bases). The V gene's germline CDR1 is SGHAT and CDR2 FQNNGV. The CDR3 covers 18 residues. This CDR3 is CANSLAGSTWGLHSPLHF. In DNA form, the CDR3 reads TGTGCCAACAGCTTAGCGGGATCAACATGGGGCCTTCATTCACCCCTCCACTTT.

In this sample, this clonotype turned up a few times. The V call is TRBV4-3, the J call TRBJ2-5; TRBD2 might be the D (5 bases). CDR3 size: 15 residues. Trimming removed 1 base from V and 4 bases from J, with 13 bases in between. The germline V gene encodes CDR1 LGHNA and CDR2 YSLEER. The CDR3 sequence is CASSQAREGSETQYF. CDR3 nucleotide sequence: TGCGCCAGCAGCCAAGCTCGCGAGGGTTCAGAGACCCAGTACTTC.

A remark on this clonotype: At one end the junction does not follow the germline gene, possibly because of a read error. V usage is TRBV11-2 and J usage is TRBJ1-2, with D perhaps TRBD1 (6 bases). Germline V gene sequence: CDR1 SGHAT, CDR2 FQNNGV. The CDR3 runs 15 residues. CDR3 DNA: TGTGCCAGCAGCACCAACAGGGCCGCTAACTATGGCTACACATTC. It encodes CASSTNRAANYGYTF.

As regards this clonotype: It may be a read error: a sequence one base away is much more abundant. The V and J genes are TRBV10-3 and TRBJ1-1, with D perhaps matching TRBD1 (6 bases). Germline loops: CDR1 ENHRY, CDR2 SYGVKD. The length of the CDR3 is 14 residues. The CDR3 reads CDINTGTYNTEAFF. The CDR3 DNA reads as TGTGACATCAACACCGGGACATACAACACTGAAGCTTTCTTT.

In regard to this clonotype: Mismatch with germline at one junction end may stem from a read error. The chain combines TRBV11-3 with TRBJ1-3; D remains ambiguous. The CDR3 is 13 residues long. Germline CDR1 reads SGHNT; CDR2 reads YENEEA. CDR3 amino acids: CATREDSGSTIYF. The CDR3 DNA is TGCGCCACACGGGAGGACTCTGGAAGCACCATATATTTT.

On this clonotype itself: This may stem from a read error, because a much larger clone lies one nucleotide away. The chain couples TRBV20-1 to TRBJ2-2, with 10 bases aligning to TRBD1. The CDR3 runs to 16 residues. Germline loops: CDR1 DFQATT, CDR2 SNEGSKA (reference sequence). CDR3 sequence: CNASGQGYEGTGELFF. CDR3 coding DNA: TGCAATGCCTCGGGACAGGGGTATGAGGGCACCGGGGAGCTGTTTTTT.

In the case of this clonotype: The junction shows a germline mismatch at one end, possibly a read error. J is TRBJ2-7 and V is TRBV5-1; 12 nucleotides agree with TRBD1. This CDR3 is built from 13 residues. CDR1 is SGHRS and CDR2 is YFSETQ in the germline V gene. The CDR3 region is CASSWDRGRELYF. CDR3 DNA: TGCGCCAGCAGCTGGGACAGGGGGCGGGAGCTGTACTTC.

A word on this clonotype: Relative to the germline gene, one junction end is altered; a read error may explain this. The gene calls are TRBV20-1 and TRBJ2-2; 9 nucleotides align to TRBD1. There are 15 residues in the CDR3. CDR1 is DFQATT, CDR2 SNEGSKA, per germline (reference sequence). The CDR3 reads CSARDPGQGVGELLF. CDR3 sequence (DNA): TGCAGTGCTAGAGATCCGGGACAGGGAGTCGGGGAGTTGTTATTT.

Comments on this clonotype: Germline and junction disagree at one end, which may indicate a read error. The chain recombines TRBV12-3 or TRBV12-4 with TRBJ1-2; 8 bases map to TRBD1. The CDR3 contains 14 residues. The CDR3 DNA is TGTACCAGTAGTTTTGGGGCAGGGGGCAATGGCTACACCTTC. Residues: CTSSFGAGGNGYTF.